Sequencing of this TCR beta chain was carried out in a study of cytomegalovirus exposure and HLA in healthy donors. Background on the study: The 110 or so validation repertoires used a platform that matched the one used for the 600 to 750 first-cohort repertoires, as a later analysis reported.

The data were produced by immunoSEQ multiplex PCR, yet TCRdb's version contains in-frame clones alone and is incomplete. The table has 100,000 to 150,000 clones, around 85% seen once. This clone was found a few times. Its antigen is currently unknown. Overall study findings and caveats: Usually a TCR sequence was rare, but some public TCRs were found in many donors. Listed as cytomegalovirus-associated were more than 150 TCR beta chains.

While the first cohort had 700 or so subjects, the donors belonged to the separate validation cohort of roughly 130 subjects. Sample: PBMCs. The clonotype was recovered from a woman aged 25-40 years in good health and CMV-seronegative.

The CDR3 DNA reads as TGTGCCAGCAGCCCCAGTGAAAAACTGTTTTTT. It is translated as CASSPSEKLFF. V usage is TRBV11-2 and J usage is TRBJ1-4; no reliable D call. The CDR3 has 11 residues. Trimming pared 5 bases from V and 7 bases from J, leaving 5 bases between. The V gene's germline CDR1 is SGHAT and CDR2 FQNNGV.